These 13 T cell receptor beta chains came from one sample sequenced in a study of metastatic and nonmetastatic thyroid tumors. Each patient went into thyroid surgery without having received any treatment. TCRdb re-analyzed the PCR reads using MiXCR. The sample holds roughly 59,000 clones, about 16% seen once. The sample consisted of blood. The receptors shown here come from a male donor with papillary thyroid cancer or a benign thyroid nodule (not recorded which). Some clones in this sample may be carry-over from other donors' samples.

This clone was picked up many times. V gene TRBV10-3 combines with J gene TRBJ1-2; D is ambiguous. V was clipped by 6 bases and J by 6 bases, with 17 bases between them. Germline V gene data show CDR1 as ENHRY and CDR2 as SYGVKD. The CDR3 length is 14 residues. The CDR3 region is CAIRPQVVEDGYTF. The CDR3 bases are TGTGCCATCAGACCCCAGGTGGTAGAAGATGGCTACACCTTC.

In this sample, this clone turned up many times. The genes are TRBV7-9 and TRBJ2-1; 9 bases are shared with TRBD1. V was clipped by 6 bases and J by 2 bases; unmatched bases: 8. CDR3 length: 16 amino acids. Germline CDR1 reads SEHNR; CDR2 reads FQNEAQ (reference sequence). The CDR3 sequence is CASSITGGSTYNEQFF. The CDR3 nucleotides read TGTGCCAGCAGTATTACAGGGGGCAGCACCTACAATGAGCAGTTCTTC.

This clone has more than one count but fewer than ten. The chain employs TRBV19 and TRBJ2-2, with 10 nucleotides matching TRBD1. The CDR3 contains 16 residues. Trimming took 5 bases from V and 4 from J; bases not matched to a gene: 7. Germline V gives CDR1 LNHDA, CDR2 SQIVND (reference sequence). In DNA, the CDR3 is TGTGCCAGTAGTCCGCGACAGGGGGCGCTCACCGGGGAGCTGTTTTTT. Amino acid sequence: CASSPRQGALTGELFF.

This clone was detected ten times or more. The V gene is TRBV20-1, the J gene TRBJ1-5; D is possibly TRBD1 (6 bases). Trimming removed 2 bases from V and 0 bases from J, with 11 bases in between. CDR1 and CDR2 (germline): DFQATT, SNEGSKA (reference sequence). The CDR3 sequence is 15 residues long. The CDR3 protein is CSARPGQSSNQPQHF. The CDR3 DNA is TGCAGTGCTAGACCAGGACAGAGTAGCAATCAGCCCCAGCATTTT.

This clone was picked up many times. The CDR3 DNA is TGTGCCAGCAGCTTAAGGCGGGAAGGGGAGCAGTACGTC. Its translation is CASSLRREGEQYV. The chain recombines TRBV7-2 with TRBJ2-7, with D tentatively TRBD2 (6 bases). Germline CDR1 reads SGHTA; CDR2 reads FQGNSA. Trimming cost V 2 bases and J 7 bases, with 12 bases left between them. The CDR3 spans 13 residues.

Note on this clone: Since a much larger clone is just one base distant, this may be a read error. V is TRBV7-8 and J is TRBJ2-2; D remains unclear. This CDR3 region has 11 residues. Per the germline V gene, CDR1 is SGHVS and CDR2 is FQNEAQ. For the CDR3, the DNA is TGTTCCAGCAGCTTAGACAGGGAGCTGTTTTTT. Protein product: CSSSLDRELFF.

In its sample, this clone was seen many times. The chain links TRBV20-1 to TRBJ1-1; D gene ambiguous. V lost 6 bases and J lost 3, with 14 bases in between. The CDR3 sequence is 13 residues long. Germline lookup yields CDR1 DFQATT and CDR2 SNEGSKA (reference sequence). The CDR3 spells CSASDGRHTEAFF. The CDR3 DNA follows: TGCAGTGCGTCGGACGGGCGGCACACTGAAGCTTTCTTT.

This clone was seen ten or more times. This chain uses TRBV6-1 with TRBJ2-3; D assignment may be TRBD1 or TRBD2 (5 bases each). Trimming shortened V by 7 bases and J by 2 bases, and 10 bases separated the two germline ends. In germline, CDR1 is MNHNS, CDR2 SASEGT. This CDR3 region has 13 residues. For the CDR3, the DNA is TGTGCCAGCACCCGGGACGCCACAGATACGCAGTATTTT. This gives the protein CASTRDATDTQYF.

This clone was observed at least ten times. The chain recombines TRBV11-2 with TRBJ2-7, with 7 bases that match TRBD1. This CDR3 has 14 amino acids. From germline, CDR1 is SGHAT and CDR2 FQNNGV. Germline trimming cut 5 bases from V and 1 base from J; bases unmatched to any gene: 5. The CDR3 loop is CASSHQTGSYEQYF. CDR3 coding DNA: TGTGCCAGCAGCCACCAGACAGGGTCCTACGAGCAGTACTTC.

V is TRBV25-1 and J is TRBJ2-7, with a tentative D call TRBD2 (6 bases). Germline V gene sequence: CDR1 MGHDK, CDR2 SYGVNS. There are 13 residues in the CDR3. V lost 10 bases, J lost 7 bases, and 20 bases lay in between. CDR3 protein: CAIRGTQRQEQYF. The DNA of the CDR3 is TGTGCCATCCGGGGGACCCAGCGCCAAGAGCAGTACTTC.

With respect to this clone: This may be a read error: a much more frequent sequence differs by one nucleotide. The CDR3: CASSLVSNTEAFF. DNA of the CDR3: TGTGCCAGCAGCCTTGTATCGAACACTGAAGCTTTCTTT. The chain links TRBV5-6 to TRBJ1-1, with D unresolved. Germline V gives CDR1 SGHDT, CDR2 YYEEEE. This CDR3 has 13 amino acids. Trimming cost V 4 bases and J 1 base, with 8 bases left between them.

As for this clone: A junction boundary mismatches the germline segment, possibly from a read error. The rearrangement links TRBV7-8 to TRBJ2-1; D is possibly TRBD1 (5 bases). This CDR3 is built from 14 residues. CDR1 SGHVS and CDR2 FQNEAQ come from the germline V gene. Here the CDR3 reads CASRLGTGPGNLFF. In DNA form, the CDR3 reads TGTGCCAGCAGATTAGGCACAGGCCCAGGAAATCTGTTCTTC.

The genes are TRBV15 and TRBJ2-5, with D tentatively TRBD2 (5 bases). Per the germline V gene, CDR1 is LNHNV and CDR2 is YYDKDF (reference sequence). This CDR3 has 17 amino acids. Trimming shortened V by 7 bases and J by 3 bases, and 24 bases separated the two germline ends. The CDR3 DNA reads TGTGCCACCAAAACCACCCCGACGACTACCACCGAAGAGACCCAGTACTTC. This encodes CATKTTPTTTTEETQYF.